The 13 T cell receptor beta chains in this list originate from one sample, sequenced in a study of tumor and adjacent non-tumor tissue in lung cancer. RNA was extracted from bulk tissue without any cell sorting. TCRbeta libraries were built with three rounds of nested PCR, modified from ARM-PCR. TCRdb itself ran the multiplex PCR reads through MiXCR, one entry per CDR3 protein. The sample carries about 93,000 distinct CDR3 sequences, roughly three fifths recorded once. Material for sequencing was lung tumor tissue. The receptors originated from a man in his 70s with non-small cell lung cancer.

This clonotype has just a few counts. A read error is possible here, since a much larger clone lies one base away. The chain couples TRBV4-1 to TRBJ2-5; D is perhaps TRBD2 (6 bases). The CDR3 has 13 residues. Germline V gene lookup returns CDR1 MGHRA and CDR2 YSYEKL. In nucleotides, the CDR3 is TGCGCCAGCAGCCAAGATGGCGGGGAGACCCAGTGCTTC. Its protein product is CASSQDGGETQCF.

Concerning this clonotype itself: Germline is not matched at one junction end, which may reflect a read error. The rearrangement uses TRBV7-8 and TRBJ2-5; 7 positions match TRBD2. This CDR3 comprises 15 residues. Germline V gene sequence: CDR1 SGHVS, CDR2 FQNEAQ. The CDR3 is CASNIEELARETHYF. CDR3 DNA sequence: TGTGCCAGCAACATAGAGGAACTAGCGCGAGAGACCCACTACTTC. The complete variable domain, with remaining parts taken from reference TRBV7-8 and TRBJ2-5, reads GAGVSQSPRYKVAKRGQDVALRCDPISGHVSLFWYQQALGQGPEFLTYFQNEAQLDKSGLPSDRFFAERPEGSVSTLKIQRTQQEDSAVYLCASNIEELARETHYFGPGTRLLVL.

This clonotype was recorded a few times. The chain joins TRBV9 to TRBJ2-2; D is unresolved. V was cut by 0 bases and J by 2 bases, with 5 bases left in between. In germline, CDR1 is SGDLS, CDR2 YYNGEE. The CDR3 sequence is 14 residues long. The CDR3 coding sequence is TGTGCCAGCAGCGTAGGGGTAAACACCGGGGAGCTGTTTTTT. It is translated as CASSVGVNTGELFF.

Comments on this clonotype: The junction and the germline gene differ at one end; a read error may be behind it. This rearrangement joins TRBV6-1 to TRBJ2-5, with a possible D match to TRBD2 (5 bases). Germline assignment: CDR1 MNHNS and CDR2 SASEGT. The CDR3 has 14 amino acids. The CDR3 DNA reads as TGTGCTAGCAGCACTTACGGGGTGCAAGAGACCCAGTACTTC. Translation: CASSTYGVQETQYF.

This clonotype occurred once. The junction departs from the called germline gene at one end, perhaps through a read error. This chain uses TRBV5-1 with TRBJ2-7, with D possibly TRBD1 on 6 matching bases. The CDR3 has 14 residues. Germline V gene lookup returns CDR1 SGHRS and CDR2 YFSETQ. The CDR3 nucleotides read TGCGCCAGCAGCGCCGCTGGACAGAGGTACGAGCAGAACTTC. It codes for CASSAAGQRYEQNF. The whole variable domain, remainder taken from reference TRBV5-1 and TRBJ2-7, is KAGVTQTPRYLIKTRGQQVTLSCSPISGHRSVSWYQQTPGQGLQFLFEYFSETQRNKGNFPGRFSGRQFSNSRSEMNVSTLELGDSALYLCASSAAGQRYEQNFGPGTRLTVT.

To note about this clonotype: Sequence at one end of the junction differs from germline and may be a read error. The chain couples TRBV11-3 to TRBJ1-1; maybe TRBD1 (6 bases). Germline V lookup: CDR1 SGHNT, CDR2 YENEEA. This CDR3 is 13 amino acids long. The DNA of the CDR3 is TGTACCAGCAGCTTCCAGGGGAACATTGAAGCTTTCTTT. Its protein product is CTSSFQGNIEAFF.

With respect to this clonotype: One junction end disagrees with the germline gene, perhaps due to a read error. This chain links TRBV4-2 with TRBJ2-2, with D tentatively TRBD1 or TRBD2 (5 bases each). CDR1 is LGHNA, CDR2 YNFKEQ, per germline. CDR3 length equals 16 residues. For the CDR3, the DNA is TGTGCCAGCAGCGCAAGAGGGGCAGCCAACACCGGGGAGCTGTTATTC. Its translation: CASSARGAANTGELLF.

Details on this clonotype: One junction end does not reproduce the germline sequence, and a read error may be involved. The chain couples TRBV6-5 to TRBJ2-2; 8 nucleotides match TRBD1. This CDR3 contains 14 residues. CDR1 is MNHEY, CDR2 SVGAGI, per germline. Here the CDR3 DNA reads TGTGCCACCAGTAAGCAGGGGGCCGCCGGGGAGCTGTTTTTT. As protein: CATSKQGAAGELFF.

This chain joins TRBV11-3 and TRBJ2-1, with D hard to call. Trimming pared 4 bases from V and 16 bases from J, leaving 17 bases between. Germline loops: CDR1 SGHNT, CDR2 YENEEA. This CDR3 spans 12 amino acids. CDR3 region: CASSSTGNVHFF. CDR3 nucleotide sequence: TGTGCCAGCAGCTCGACTGGGAATGTGCATTTCTTC.

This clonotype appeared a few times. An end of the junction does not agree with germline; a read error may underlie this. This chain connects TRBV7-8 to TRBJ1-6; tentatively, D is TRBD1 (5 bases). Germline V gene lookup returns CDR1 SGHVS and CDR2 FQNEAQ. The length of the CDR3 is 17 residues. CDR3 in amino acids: CAGRRGGQGYNNSPLHF. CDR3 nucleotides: TGTGCCGGCAGGCGGGGCGGTCAAGGCTACAATAATTCACCCCTCCACTTT.

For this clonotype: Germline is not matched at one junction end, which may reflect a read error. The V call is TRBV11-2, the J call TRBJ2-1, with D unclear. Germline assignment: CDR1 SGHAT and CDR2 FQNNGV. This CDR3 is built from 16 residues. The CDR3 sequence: CASTLWKGCTYNEQFF. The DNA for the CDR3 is TGTGCCAGCACCTTATGGAAGGGCTGCACCTACAATGAGCAGTTCTTC.

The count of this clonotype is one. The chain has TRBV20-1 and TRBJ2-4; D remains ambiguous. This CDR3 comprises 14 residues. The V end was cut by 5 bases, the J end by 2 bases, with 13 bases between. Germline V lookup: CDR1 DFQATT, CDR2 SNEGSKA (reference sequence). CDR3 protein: CSAYGIRTKNIQYF. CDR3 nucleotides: TGCAGTGCTTACGGCATTCGGACCAAAAACATTCAGTACTTC.

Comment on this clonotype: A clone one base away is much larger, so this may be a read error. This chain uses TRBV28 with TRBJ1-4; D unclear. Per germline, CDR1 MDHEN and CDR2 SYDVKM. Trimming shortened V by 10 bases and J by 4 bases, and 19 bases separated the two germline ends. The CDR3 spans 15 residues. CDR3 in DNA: TGTGCCAACACTCCCCACGGGGTGGGTAATGAAAAACTGTTTTTT. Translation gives CANTPHGVGNEKLFF.